This T cell receptor (beta chain) was obtained from a study of shared clonotypes between healthy human individuals. Study at large: Plates per donor: three CD4 naive, three CD4 memory, two CD8 naive, one CD8 memory. Study observations and caveats: Few donors limited the genetic and exposure-history diversity represented.

Original processing notes: ImmunoSEQ output lacked quality scores and full-length reads, limiting matched filtering. Profiling relied on immunoSEQ multiplex PCR, and the TCRdb table lists in-frame clones only, not all of them. V and J calls and clone size are those listed in that table; D and trimming were worked out from the DNA. This table holds about 1,900,000 clones, about 95% found once. This clone has just one count. What it binds is unknown. V was cut by 2 bases and J by 3 bases, with 9 bases left in between. This CDR3 is built from 13 residues. The V gene's germline CDR1 is SGHDT and CDR2 YYEEEE. As defined, naive CD8 cells were CD45RO-negative and positively selected for CCR7, with terminally differentiated effector memory CD45RA+ cells excluded. None of the donors, who were healthy HIV-negative adults, had recently had acute infections or vaccinations.

The gene calls are TRBV5-6 and TRBJ2-7; D call uncertain. Sequences were obtained from naive CD8+ T cells sorted from blood. This sequence was found in a man between 18 and 29 years old in good health. This CDR3 is CASSFKGFYEQYF. The CDR3 DNA follows: TGTGCCAGCAGCTTTAAGGGTTTCTACGAGCAGTACTTC.